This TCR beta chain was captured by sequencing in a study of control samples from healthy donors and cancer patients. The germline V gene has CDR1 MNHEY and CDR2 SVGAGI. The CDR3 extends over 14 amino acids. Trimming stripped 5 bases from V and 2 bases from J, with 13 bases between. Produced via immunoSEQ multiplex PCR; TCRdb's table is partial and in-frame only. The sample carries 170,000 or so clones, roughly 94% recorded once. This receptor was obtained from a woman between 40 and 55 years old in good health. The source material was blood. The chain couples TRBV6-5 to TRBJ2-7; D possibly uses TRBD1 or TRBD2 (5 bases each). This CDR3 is CASSPGDGTYEQYF. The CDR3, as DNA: TGTGCCAGCAGTCCTGGGGACGGGACCTACGAGCAGTACTTC.